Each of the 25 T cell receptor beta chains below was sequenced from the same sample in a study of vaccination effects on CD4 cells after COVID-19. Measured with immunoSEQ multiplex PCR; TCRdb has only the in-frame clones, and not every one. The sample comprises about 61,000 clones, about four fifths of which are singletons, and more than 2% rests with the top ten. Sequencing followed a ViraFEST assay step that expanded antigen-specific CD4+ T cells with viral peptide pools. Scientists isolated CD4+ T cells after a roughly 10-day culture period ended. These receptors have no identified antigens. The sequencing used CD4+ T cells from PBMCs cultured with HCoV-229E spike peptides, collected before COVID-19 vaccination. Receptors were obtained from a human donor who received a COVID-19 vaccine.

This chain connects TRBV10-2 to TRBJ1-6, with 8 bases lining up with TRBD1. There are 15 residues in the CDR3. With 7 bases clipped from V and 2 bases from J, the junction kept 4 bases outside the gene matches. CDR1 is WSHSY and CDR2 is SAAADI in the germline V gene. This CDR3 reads CASTIRGPYNSPLHF. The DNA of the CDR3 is TGCGCCAGCACGATCAGGGGGCCCTATAATTCACCCCTCCACTTT.

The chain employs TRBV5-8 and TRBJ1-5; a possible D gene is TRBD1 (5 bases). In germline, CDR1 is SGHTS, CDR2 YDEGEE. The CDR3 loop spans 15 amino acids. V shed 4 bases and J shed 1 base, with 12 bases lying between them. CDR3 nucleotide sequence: TGTGCCAGCAGCCCTCGTCGGGGGAGCAATCAGCCCCAGCATTTT. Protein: CASSPRRGSNQPQHF.

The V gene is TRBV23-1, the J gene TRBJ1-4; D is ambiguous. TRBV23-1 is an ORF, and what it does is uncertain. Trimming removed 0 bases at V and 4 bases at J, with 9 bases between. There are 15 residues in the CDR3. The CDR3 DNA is TGCGCCAGCAGTCAATCGGGGTTTGGTAATGAAAAACTGTTTTTT. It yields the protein CASSQSGFGNEKLFF.

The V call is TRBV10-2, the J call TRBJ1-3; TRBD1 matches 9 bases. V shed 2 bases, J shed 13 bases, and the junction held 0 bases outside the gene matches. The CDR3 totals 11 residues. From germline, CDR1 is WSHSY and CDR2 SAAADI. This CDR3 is CASSEGTGIYF. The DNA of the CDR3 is TGCGCCAGCAGTGAGGGGACAGGGATATATTTT.

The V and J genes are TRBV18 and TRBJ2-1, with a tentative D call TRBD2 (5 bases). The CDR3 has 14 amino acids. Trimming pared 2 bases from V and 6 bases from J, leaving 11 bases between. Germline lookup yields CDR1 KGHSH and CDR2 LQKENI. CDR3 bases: TGTGCCAGCTCACCAGCGGGCAGGCTCAATGAGCAGTTCTTC. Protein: CASSPAGRLNEQFF.

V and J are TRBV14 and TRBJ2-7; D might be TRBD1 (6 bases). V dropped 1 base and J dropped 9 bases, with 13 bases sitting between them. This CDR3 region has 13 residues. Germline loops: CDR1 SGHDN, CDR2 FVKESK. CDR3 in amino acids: CASSQGQVYAQYV. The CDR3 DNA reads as TGTGCCAGCAGCCAAGGACAGGTCTATGCGCAGTACGTC.

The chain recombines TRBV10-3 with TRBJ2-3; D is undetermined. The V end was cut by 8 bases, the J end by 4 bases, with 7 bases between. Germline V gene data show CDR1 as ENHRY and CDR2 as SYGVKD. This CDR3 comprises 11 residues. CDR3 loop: CAIGRADTQYF. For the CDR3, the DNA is TGTGCCATCGGTCGGGCAGATACGCAGTATTTT.

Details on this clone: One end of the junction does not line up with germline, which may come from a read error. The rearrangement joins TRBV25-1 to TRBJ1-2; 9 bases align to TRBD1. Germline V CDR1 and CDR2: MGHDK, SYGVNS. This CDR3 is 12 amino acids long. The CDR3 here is CASSEQGDREQF. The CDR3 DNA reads TGTGCCAGCAGTGAACAAGGGGACAGGGAGCAATTC.

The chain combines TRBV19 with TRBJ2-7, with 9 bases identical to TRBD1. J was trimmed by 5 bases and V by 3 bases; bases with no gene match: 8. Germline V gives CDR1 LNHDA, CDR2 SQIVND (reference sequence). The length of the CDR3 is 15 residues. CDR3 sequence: CASSIPGQGVHEQYV. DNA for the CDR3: TGTGCCAGTAGTATTCCGGGACAGGGTGTCCACGAGCAGTACGTC.

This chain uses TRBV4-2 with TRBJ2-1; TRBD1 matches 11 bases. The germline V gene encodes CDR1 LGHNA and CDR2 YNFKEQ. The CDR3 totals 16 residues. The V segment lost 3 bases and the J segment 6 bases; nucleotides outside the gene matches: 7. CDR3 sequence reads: CASSQEAGTGGNEQFF. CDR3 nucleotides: TGTGCCAGCAGCCAGGAGGCCGGGACAGGGGGCAATGAGCAGTTCTTC.

The CDR3, as DNA: TGTGCCAGCTCAAGGACAGGGACACCAACTAATGAAAAACTGTTTTTT. Translated, it gives CASSRTGTPTNEKLFF. The chain recombines TRBV18 with TRBJ1-4, with TRBD1 matching over 8 bases. Germline V CDR1 and CDR2: KGHSH, LQKENI. J gave up 0 bases and V 5 bases, and 5 bases lay outside the gene matches. The CDR3 is made up of 16 amino acids.

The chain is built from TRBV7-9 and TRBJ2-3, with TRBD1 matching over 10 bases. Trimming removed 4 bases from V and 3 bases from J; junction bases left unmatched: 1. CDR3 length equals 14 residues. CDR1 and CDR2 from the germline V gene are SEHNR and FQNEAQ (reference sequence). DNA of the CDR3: TGTGCCAGCAGCTCGGACAGGGGGACAGATACGCAGTATTTT. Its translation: CASSSDRGTDTQYF.

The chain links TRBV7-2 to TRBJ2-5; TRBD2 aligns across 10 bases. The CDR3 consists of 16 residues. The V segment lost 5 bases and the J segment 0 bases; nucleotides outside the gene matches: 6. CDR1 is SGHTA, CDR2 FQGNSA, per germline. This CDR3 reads CASSLTSGEYQETQYF. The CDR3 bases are TGTGCCAGCAGCCTAACTAGCGGGGAGTACCAAGAGACCCAGTACTTC.

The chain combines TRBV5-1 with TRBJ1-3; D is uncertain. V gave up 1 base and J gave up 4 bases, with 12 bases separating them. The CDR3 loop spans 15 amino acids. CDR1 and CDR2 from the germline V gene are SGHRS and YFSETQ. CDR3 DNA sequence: TGCGCCAGCAGCTTGCACTCAGGCCCGGGAAACACCATATATTTT. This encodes CASSLHSGPGNTIYF.

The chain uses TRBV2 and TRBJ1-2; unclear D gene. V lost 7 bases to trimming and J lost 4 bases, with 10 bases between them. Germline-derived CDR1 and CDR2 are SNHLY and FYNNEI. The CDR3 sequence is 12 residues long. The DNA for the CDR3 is TGTGCCAGCACGAGGGCTCCCTATGGCTACACCTTC. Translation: CASTRAPYGYTF.

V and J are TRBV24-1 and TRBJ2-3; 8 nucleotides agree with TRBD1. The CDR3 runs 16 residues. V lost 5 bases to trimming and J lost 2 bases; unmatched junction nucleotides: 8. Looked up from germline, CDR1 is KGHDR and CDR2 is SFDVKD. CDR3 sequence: CATSVPGQGHTDTQYF. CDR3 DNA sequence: TGTGCCACCAGTGTTCCTGGACAGGGCCACACAGATACGCAGTATTTT.

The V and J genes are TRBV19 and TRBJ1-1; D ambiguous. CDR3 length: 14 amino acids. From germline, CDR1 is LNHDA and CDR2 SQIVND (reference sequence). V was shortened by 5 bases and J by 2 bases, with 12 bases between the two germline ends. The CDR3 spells CASSSSGINTEAFF. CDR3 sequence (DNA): TGTGCCAGTAGTTCCTCGGGCATAAACACTGAAGCTTTCTTT. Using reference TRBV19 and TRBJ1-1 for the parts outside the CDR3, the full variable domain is DGGITQSPKYLFRKEGQNVTLSCEQNLNHDAMYWYRQDPGQGLRLIYYSQIVNDFQKGDIAEGYSVSREKKESFPLTVTSAQKNPTAFYLCASSSSGINTEAFFGQGTRLTVV.

CDR3 DNA sequence: TGTGCCAGCAGCCTTCGGGAGGACGGCTATGGCTACACCTTC. This translates into CASSLREDGYGYTF. The chain has TRBV7-2 and TRBJ1-2; D is ambiguous. The CDR3 consists of 14 residues. The ends were cut back, 5 bases at V and 4 bases at J, with 14 bases in the middle. The germline V gene has CDR1 SGHTA and CDR2 FQGNSA.

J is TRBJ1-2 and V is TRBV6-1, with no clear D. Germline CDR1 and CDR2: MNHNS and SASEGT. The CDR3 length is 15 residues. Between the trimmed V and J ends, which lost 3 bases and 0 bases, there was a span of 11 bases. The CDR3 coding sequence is TGTGCCAGCAGTGAGGCGGGTGGGGCTAACTATGGCTACACCTTC. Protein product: CASSEAGGANYGYTF.

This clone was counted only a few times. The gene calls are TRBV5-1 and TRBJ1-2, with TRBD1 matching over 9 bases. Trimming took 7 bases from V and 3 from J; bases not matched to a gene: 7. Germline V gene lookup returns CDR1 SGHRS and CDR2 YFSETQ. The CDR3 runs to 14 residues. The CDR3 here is CASRTGGTDYGYTF. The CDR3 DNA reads TGCGCCAGCCGTACAGGGGGCACGGACTATGGCTACACCTTC. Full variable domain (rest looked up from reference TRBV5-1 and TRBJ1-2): KAGVTQTPRYLIKTRGQQVTLSCSPISGHRSVSWYQQTPGQGLQFLFEYFSETQRNKGNFPGRFSGRQFSNSRSEMNVSTLELGDSALYLCASRTGGTDYGYTFGSGTRLTVV.

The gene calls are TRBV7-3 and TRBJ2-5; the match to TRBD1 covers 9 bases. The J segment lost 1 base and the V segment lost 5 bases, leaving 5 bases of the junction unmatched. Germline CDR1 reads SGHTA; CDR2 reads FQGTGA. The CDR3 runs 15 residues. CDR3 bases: TGTGCCAGCAGCCCGGGACAGGGTCGCCAAGAGACCCAGTACTTC. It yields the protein CASSPGQGRQETQYF.

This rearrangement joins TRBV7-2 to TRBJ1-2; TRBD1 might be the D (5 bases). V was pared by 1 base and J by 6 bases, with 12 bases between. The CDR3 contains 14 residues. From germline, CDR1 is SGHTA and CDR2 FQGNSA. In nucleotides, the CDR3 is TGTGCCAGCAGCTTAGGGAGAGGAGGGGATGGCTACACCTTC. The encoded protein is CASSLGRGGDGYTF.

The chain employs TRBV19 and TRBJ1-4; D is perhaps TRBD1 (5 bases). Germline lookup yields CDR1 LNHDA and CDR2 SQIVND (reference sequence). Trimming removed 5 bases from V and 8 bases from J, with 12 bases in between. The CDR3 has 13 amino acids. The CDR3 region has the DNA TGTGCCAGTAGTGGGGACCTGCGGGAAAAACTGTTTTTT. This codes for CASSGDLREKLFF.

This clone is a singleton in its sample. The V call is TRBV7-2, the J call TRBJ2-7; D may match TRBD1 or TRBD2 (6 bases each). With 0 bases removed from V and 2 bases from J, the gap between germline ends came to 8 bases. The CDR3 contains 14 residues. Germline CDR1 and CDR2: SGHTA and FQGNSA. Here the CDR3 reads CASSLAGGAYEQYV. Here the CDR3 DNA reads TGTGCCAGCAGCTTAGCGGGGGGCGCCTACGAGCAGTACGTC.

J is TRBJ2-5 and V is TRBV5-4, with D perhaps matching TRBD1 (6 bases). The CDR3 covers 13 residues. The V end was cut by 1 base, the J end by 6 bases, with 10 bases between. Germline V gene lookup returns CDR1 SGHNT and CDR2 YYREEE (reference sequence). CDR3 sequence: CASSLIQGQTQYF. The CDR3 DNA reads TGTGCCAGCAGCTTGATACAGGGACAGACCCAGTACTTC.